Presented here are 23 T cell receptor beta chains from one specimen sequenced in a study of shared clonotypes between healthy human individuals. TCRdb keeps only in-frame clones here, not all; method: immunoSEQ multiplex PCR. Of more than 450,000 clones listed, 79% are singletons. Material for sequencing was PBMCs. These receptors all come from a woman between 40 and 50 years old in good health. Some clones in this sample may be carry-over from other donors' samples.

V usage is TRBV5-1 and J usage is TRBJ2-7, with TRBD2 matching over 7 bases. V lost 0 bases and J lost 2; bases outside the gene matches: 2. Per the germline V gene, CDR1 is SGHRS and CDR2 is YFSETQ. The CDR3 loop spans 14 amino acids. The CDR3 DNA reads TGCGCCAGCAGCTTGGTGGGACTAACCTACGAGCAGTACTTC. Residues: CASSLVGLTYEQYF.

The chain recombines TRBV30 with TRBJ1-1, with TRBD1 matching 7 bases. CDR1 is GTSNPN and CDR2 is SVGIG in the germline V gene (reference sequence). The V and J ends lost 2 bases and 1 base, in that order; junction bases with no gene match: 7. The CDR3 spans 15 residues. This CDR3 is CAWSHPGQENTEAFF. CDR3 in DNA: TGTGCCTGGAGTCATCCTGGACAGGAGAACACTGAAGCTTTCTTT.

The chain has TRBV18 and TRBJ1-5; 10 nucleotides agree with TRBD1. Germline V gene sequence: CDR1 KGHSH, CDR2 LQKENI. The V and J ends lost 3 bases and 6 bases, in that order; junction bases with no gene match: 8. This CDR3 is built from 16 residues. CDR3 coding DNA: TGTGCCAGCTCACCCTCTGGACAGGGGGTCGGTCAGCCCCAGCATTTT. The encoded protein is CASSPSGQGVGQPQHF.

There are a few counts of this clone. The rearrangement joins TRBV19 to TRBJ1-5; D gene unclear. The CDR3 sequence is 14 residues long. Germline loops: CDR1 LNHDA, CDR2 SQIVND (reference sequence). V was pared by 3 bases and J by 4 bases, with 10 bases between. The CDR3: CASSMGIQNQPQHF. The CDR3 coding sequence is TGTGCCAGTAGTATGGGGATCCAAAATCAGCCCCAGCATTTT.

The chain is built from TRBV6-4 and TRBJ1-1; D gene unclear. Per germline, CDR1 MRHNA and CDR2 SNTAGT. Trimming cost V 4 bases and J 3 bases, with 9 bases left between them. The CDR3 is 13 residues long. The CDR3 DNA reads TGTGCCAGCAGTGTCAGTGTGGACACTGAAGCTTTCTTT. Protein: CASSVSVDTEAFF.

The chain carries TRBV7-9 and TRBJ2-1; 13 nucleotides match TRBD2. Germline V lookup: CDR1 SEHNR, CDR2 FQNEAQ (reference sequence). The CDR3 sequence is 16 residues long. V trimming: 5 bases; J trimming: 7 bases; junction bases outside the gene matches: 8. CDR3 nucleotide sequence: TGTGCCAGCAGCCGGCCGGGACTAGCGGGAAGTAATGAGCAGTTCTTC. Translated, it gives CASSRPGLAGSNEQFF.

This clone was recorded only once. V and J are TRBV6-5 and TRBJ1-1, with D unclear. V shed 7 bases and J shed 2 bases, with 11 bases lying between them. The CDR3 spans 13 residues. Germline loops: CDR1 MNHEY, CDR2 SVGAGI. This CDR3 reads CASMVGGNTEAFF. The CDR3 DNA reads TGTGCCAGCATGGTGGGCGGAAACACTGAAGCTTTCTTT.

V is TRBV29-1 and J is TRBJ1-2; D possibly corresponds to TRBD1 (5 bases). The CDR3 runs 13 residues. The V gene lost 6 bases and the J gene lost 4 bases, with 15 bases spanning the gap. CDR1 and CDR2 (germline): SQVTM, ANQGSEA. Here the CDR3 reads CSVAEGTVYGYTF. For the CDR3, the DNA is TGCAGCGTCGCGGAAGGGACCGTCTATGGCTACACCTTC.

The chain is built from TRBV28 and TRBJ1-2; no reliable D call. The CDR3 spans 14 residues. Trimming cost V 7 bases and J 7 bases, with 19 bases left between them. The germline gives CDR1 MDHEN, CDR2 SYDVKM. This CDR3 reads CASNMARETGGYTF. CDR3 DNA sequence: TGTGCCAGCAATATGGCCCGGGAAACGGGTGGCTACACCTTC.

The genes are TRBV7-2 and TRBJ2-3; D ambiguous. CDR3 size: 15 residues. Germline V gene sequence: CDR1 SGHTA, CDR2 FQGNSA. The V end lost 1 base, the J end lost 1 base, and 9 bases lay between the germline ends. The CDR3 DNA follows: TGTGCCAGCAGCTTAGACCAGCGAGGCACAGATACGCAGTATTTT. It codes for CASSLDQRGTDTQYF.

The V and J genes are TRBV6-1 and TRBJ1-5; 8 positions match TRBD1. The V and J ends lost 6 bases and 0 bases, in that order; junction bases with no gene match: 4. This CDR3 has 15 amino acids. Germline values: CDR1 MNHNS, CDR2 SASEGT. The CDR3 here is CASRWGQDSNQPQHF. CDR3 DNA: TGTGCCAGCAGGTGGGGACAGGATAGCAATCAGCCCCAGCATTTT.

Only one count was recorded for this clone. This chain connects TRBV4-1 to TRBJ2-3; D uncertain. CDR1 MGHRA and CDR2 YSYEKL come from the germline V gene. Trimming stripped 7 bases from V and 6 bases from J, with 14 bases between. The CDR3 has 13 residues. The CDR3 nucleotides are TGCGCCAGCAAGGAGACTCTAGGGGATACGCAGTATTTT. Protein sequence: CASKETLGDTQYF.

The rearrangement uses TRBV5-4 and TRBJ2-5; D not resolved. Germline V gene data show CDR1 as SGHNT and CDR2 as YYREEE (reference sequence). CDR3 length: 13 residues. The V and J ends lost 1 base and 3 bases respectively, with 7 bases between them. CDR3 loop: CASSLRRKETQYF. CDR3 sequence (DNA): TGTGCCAGCAGCTTGAGAAGAAAAGAGACCCAGTACTTC.

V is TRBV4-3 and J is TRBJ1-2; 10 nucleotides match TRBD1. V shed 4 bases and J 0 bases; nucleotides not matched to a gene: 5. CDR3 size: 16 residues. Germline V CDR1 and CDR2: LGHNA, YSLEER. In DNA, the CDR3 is TGCGCCAGCAGCCCCTCCGGGACAGGGGCTAACTATGGCTACACCTTC. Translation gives CASSPSGTGANYGYTF.

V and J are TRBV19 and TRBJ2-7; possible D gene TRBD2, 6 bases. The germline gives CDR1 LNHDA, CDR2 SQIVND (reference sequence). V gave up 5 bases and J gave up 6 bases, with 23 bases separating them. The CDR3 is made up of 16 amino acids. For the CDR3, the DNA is TGTGCCAGTAGTCCCACCCCGGGACTCGAGACCATCGAGCAGTACTTC. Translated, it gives CASSPTPGLETIEQYF.

The CDR3 DNA is TGCGCCAGCAGCCAAGAATATGGGGAGCAGTACTTC. Amino acid sequence: CASSQEYGEQYF. J is TRBJ2-7 and V is TRBV4-3; D gene unclear. V was trimmed by 0 bases and J by 7 bases, leaving 7 bases between them. The length of the CDR3 is 12 residues. Germline CDR1 reads LGHNA; CDR2 reads YSLEER.

Here the CDR3 DNA reads TGTGCCAGCAGTTATAATTCCCTCTACAATGAGCAGTTCTTC. The encoded protein is CASSYNSLYNEQFF. The chain links TRBV6-5 to TRBJ2-1, with D hard to call. Germline V CDR1 and CDR2: MNHEY, SVGAGI. The CDR3 spans 14 residues. V lost 3 bases and J lost 3, with 9 bases in between.

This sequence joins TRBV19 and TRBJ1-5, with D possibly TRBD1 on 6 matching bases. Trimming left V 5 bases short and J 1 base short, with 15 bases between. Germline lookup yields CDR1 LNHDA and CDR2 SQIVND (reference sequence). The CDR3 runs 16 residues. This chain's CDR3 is CASSLRTRGSNQPQHF. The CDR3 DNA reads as TGTGCCAGTAGTCTACGGACAAGGGGGAGCAATCAGCCCCAGCATTTT.

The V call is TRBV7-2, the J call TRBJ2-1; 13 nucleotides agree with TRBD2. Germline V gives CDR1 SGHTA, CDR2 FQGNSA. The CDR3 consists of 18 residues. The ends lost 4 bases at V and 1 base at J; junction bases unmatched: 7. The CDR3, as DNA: TGTGCCAGCAGCTCAGGACTAGCGGGAGTCGAGTCCTACAATGAGCAGTTCTTC. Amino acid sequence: CASSSGLAGVESYNEQFF.

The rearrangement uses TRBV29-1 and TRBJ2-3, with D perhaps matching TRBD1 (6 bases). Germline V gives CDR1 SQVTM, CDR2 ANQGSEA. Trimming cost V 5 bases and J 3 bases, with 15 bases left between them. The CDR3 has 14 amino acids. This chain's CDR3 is CSVTQGVLTDTQYF. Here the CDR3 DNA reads TGCAGCGTTACACAGGGCGTTCTTACAGATACGCAGTATTTT.

The CDR3 coding sequence is TGTGCCAGCTCACCACCGGCTAGCGGCTCCCGGGGGCAGTACTTC. Translation: CASSPPASGSRGQYF. The rearrangement links TRBV18 to TRBJ2-7; 7 nucleotides agree with TRBD2. Germline CDR1 and CDR2: KGHSH and LQKENI. Unmatched junction bases numbered 11, after V lost 0 bases and J lost 9 bases. The length of the CDR3 is 15 residues. The full variable domain, its missing parts supplied by reference TRBV18 and TRBJ2-7, is NAGVMQNPRHLVRRRGQEARLRCSPMKGHSHVYWYRQLPEEGLKFMVYLQKENIIDESGMPKERFSAEFPKEGPSILRIQQVVRGDSAAYFCASSPPASGSRGQYFGPGTRLTVT.

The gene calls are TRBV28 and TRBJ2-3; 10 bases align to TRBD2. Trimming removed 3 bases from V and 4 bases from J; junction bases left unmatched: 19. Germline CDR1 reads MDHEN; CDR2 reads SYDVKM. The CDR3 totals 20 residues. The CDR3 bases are TGTGCCAGCAGTTTCGCGGTTGCGAAATCTAGCGGGAGCCCCCCAGATACGCAGTATTTT. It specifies CASSFAVAKSSGSPPDTQYF.

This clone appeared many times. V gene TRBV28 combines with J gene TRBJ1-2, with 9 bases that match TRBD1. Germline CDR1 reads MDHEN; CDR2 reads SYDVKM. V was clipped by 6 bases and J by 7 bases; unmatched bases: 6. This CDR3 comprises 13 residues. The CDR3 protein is CASSKRTGVGYTF. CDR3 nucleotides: TGTGCCAGCAGCAAAAGGACAGGGGTTGGCTACACCTTC.